The clone carrying this T cell receptor (beta chain) was seen many times. Its antigen remains unidentified. The source of the sample is a study of CD8 T cells in ankylosing spondylitis. Study conclusions and caveats: Among TCR beta sequences, a motif of several highly homologous variants appeared characteristic of ankylosing spondylitis blood. Prior work had noted some motif variants in reactive arthritis blood and synovial fluid.

Trimming at V came to 3 bases and at J to 10 bases, leaving 6 bases not matched to a gene. The CDR3 sequence is 13 residues long. Germline-derived CDR1 and CDR2 are SGHAT and FQNNGV. Researchers built TCR beta libraries using quantitative 5'-RACE with molecular barcodes. TCRdb ran MiXCR on the 5' RACE reads and lists one entry per CDR3 protein. This table has approximately 130,000 distinct CDR3 sequences, 7% to 10% appearing once. The chain has TRBV11-2 and TRBJ2-1, with 7 nucleotides matching TRBD2. Sequenced sample: blood, either unsorted or a sorted T cell fraction (not recorded which). The TCR was taken from a male donor with ankylosing spondylitis or in good health (not recorded which). For the CDR3, the DNA is TGTGCCAGCAGCTTTGCGACTAGCACGGAGCAGTTCTTC. This sequence encodes CASSFATSTEQFF.